This T cell receptor (beta chain) is drawn from a study of control samples from healthy donors and cancer patients. The V gene's germline CDR1 is SEHNR and CDR2 FQNEAQ (reference sequence). The CDR3 spans 14 residues. V gave up 1 base and J gave up 7 bases, with 8 bases separating them. Measured with immunoSEQ multiplex PCR; TCRdb has only the in-frame clones, and not every one. Seen here are about 86,000 clones, roughly 94% observed once, and the top ten hold around 4.9%. The origin of this receptor is a woman between 18 and 29 years old in good health. The genes are TRBV7-9 and TRBJ1-6; possibly TRBD1 for D (5 bases). Material: blood. For the CDR3, the DNA is TGTGCCAGCAGCTTAGGTGACAGAAATTCACCCCTCCACTTT. Translating it yields CASSLGDRNSPLHF.